This T cell receptor beta chain was sequenced during a study of cytomegalovirus exposure and HLA in healthy donors. Study observations and caveats: TCR beta sequences numbering around 15,000 were associated with HLA alleles at 0.05 false discovery rate in a later analysis. Further analysis, carried out later, found HLA-associated TCR beta chains more clonally expanded than equally common other chains.

Use of 60 Vbeta and 13 Jbeta primers characterized the PCR. Assay used: immunoSEQ multiplex PCR; TCRdb lists only in-frame clones, some missing. This sample has fewer than 200,000 clones, with around 75% found just once. Worth noting for this clone: Its antigen is unidentified.

The CDR3 consists of 17 residues. Germline lookup yields CDR1 GTSNPN and CDR2 SVGIG (reference sequence). Between the trimmed V and J ends, which lost 4 bases and 0 bases, there was a span of 19 bases. Sequencing input: PBMCs. The chain is built from TRBV30 and TRBJ2-1, with D maybe TRBD2 (5 bases). This TCR derives from a male donor in good health and CMV-seronegative. The CDR3 DNA follows: TGTGCCTGGAACCGAGGACTCAGGACCAGCTCCTACAATGAGCAGTTCTTC. Its protein product is CAWNRGLRTSSYNEQFF.